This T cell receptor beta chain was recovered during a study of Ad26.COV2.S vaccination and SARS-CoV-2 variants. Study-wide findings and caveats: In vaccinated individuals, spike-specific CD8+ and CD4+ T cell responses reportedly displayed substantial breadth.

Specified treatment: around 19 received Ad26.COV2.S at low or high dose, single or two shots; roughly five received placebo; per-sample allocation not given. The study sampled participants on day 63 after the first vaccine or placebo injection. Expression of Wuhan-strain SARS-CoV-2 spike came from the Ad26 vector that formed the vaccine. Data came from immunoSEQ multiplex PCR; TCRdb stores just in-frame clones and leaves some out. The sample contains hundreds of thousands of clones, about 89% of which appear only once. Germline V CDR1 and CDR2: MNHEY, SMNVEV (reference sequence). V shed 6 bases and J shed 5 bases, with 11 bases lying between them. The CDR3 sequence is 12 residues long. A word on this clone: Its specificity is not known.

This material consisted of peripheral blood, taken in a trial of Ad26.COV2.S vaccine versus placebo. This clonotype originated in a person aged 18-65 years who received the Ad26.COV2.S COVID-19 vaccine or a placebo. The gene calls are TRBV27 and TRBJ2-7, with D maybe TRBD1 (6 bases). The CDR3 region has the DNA TGTGCCAGCAGGCAAACAGGGAACGAGCAGTACTTC. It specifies CASRQTGNEQYF.